This T cell receptor beta chain was identified in a study of blood T cell repertoires in COVID-19. Overall study: COVID-19 samples, acute and convalescent, were from the United States, Italy and Spain. The analysed material was cDNA or gDNA that came from T cells, B-cell-depleted T cells, or PBMCs.

Only in-frame clones appear in the TCRdb table, and some are missing; sequencing was by immunoSEQ multiplex PCR. The table includes about 160,000 clones, around nine tenths detected once. The CDR3 runs 13 residues. Looked up from germline, CDR1 is SGHDN and CDR2 is FVKESK. V dropped 4 bases and J dropped 5; count of bases not matched to a gene: 3. The sequenced sample consisted of peripheral blood. This sequence joins TRBV14 and TRBJ1-2; TRBD1 agrees at 8 bases. This clonotype was obtained from a woman aged 70-85 years with COVID-19, enrolled during active disease. CDR3 sequence (DNA): TGTGCCAGCAGCCGGCAGGGGGCTTATGGCTACACCTTC. Translated, it gives CASSRQGAYGYTF. The entire variable domain, with the rest obtained from reference TRBV14 and TRBJ1-2, is as follows: EAGVTQFPSHSVIEKGQTVTLRCDPISGHDNLYWYRRVMGKEIKFLLHFVKESKQDESGMPNNRFLAERTGGTYSTLKVQPAELEDSGVYFCASSRQGAYGYTFGSGTRLTVV.